Listed below are T cell receptor beta chains from one sample, sequenced in a study of Graves' ophthalmopathy and Graves' hyperthyroidism. MiXCR was run by TCRdb on the multiplex PCR reads, yielding one entry per CDR3 protein. The sample lists about 550,000 distinct CDR3 sequences, just under 40% occurring once. The sequenced sample consisted of peripheral blood or thyroid tissue (not recorded which). The receptors shown here come from an adult man with Graves' hyperthyroidism. Both conserved end residues are part of each CDR3. The D gene is left open where the match is weak. Clone size is not always given. Where it is, it says once, few, many or a class for expanded clones.

size: -
V: TRBV27
J: TRBJ2-7
D: -
CDR3: CASSARRVLGEQYF

size: many
V: TRBV19
J: TRBJ1-5
D: -
CDR3: CASSPRREHPQPQHF

size: once
V: TRBV15
J: TRBJ1-5
D: -
CDR3: CATSRVTQMNQPQHF

size: -
V: TRBV12-3/TRBV12-4
J: TRBJ1-6
D: TRBD1
CDR3: CASSTLSTGPHDSPLHF

size: many
V: TRBV20-1
J: TRBJ2-5
D: -
CDR3: CRLTGRGETQYF

size: -
V: TRBV7-9
J: TRBJ1-5
D: -
CDR3: CASSFCSRTEDNQPQHF

size: -
V: TRBV24-1
J: TRBJ2-5
D: TRBD2
CDR3: CATSDQGAGADTQYF

size: many
V: TRBV20-1
J: TRBJ1-1
D: TRBD1
CDR3: CSAQRGTGVNTEAFF

size: once
V: TRBV12-3/TRBV12-4
J: TRBJ2-2
D: -
CDR3: CAGGLVGDTGELFF

size: many
V: TRBV5-4
J: TRBJ2-2
D: -
CDR3: CASSLYLSGAGGELFF

size: -
V: TRBV20-1
J: TRBJ1-2
D: -
CDR3: CSARDGGGSYGYTF

size: many
V: TRBV29-1
J: TRBJ1-4
D: -
CDR3: CSVSMGNEKLFF